Listed below are T cell receptor beta chains from one sample, sequenced in a study of shared T cell receptors in the human thymus. The table came from immunoSEQ multiplex PCR; TCRdb's copy has only in-frame clones and leaves some out. The sample shows some 640,000 clones, around 87% of them seen only once. This sample also belongs to another study, concerning human thymus T cells.

Material: thymocytes. These receptor sequences come from a boy less than two years old with a congenital heart defect. Both conserved end residues are part of each CDR3. D genes are given only for firm matches. Clone size is shown for a subset of rows, as once, few, many or a class of expanded clone.

V gene,J gene,clone size,D gene,CDR3 protein,CDR3 DNA
TRBV4-2,TRBJ2-5,-,-,CASSRRRGGPVWQETQYF,TGTGCCAGCAGCCGAAGGAGGGGGGGGCCAGTGTGGCAAGAGACCCAGTACTTC
TRBV12-5,TRBJ1-1,-,-,CASDQGWNTEAFF,TGTGCTAGTGATCAGGGGTGGAACACTGAAGCTTTCTTT
TRBV5-6,TRBJ2-3,-,TRBD2,CASSLRGSSTDTQYF,TGTGCCAGCAGCTTGCGCGGGAGTAGCACAGATACGCAGTATTTT
TRBV6-6,TRBJ1-1,few,-,CASSYPLNTEAFF,TGTGCCAGCAGTTATCCGTTGAACACTGAAGCTTTCTTT
TRBV27,TRBJ1-2,-,-,CASGLDRTNYGYTF,TGTGCCAGCGGTCTTGACAGGACTAACTATGGCTACACCTTC
TRBV5-8,TRBJ2-7,-,-,CASSPLKQGTYEQYF,TGTGCCAGCAGCCCTCTTAAACAGGGTACCTACGAGCAGTACTTC
TRBV9,TRBJ2-5,once,TRBD2,CASSPTSGRRQETQYF,TGTGCCAGCAGCCCGACTAGCGGGCGCCGCCAAGAGACCCAGTACTTC
TRBV9,TRBJ1-1,-,TRBD1,CASSAGTGPGDTEAFF,TGTGCCAGCAGCGCCGGGACAGGCCCTGGAGACACTGAAGCTTTCTTT
TRBV4-1,TRBJ2-7,-,TRBD2,CASSQDMGLTSGRVSSYEQYF,TGCGCCAGCAGCCAAGATATGGGATTGACTAGCGGGAGGGTAAGCTCCTACGAGCAGTACTTC
TRBV9,TRBJ1-3,few,-,CASSVGGNTIYF,TGTGCCAGCAGCGTAGGAGGGAACACCATATATTTT
TRBV19,TRBJ2-1,-,-,CASSIFEAGRRQGEQFF,TGTGCCAGTAGTATATTTGAGGCGGGACGACGTCAGGGTGAGCAGTTCTTC
TRBV28,TRBJ1-6,-,-,CASSSVGRTNSPLHF,TGTGCCAGCAGTTCAGTGGGCCGAACTAATTCACCCCTCCACTTT
TRBV18,TRBJ2-1,-,-,CASSPPRAEQFF,TGTGCCAGCTCACCTCCCCGCGCAGAGCAGTTCTTC
TRBV5-4,TRBJ2-1,once,-,CASSFISGWNNEQFF,TGTGCCAGCAGCTTCATCAGCGGGTGGAACAATGAGCAGTTCTTC
TRBV15,TRBJ1-4,-,-,CATSRAAGASLFF,TGTGCCACCAGCAGAGCGGCAGGGGCCTCCCTGTTTTTT
TRBV6-1,TRBJ1-2,-,TRBD1,CASLTGGDGYTF,TGTGCCAGCCTTACAGGGGGCGATGGCTACACCTTC
TRBV6-1,TRBJ1-2,-,TRBD1,CASRGLTGANYGYTF,TGTGCCAGCAGGGGCTTGACAGGGGCAAACTATGGCTACACCTTC
TRBV18,TRBJ2-2,-,-,CASSPTGPGPGELFF,TGTGCCAGCTCACCAACAGGACCCGGTCCCGGGGAGCTGTTTTTT
TRBV10-3,TRBJ1-1,-,-,CAISESKTPSTEAFF,TGTGCCATCAGTGAGTCGAAGACACCGAGCACTGAAGCTTTCTTT
TRBV12-5,TRBJ1-1,-,-,CASGLVPRENTEAFF,TGTGCTAGTGGTTTGGTACCCCGGGAGAACACTGAAGCTTTCTTT
TRBV27,TRBJ2-2,-,-,CASSSSPSGNTGELFF,TGTGCCAGCAGTTCCTCACCTTCAGGGAACACCGGGGAGCTGTTTTTT
TRBV7-9,TRBJ1-4,-,-,CASGEDPGGTNEKLFF,TGTGCCAGCGGCGAGGACCCGGGGGGGACTAATGAAAAACTGTTTTTT
TRBV30,TRBJ2-5,-,-,CAWSVPGDIQETQYF,TGTGCCTGGAGTGTTCCGGGAGACATACAAGAGACCCAGTACTTC
TRBV15,TRBJ1-6,-,-,CATSRQTGNSPLHF,TGTGCCACCAGCAGACAGACAGGAAATTCACCCCTCCACTTT
TRBV15,TRBJ1-2,-,-,CATSRDSLAPNYGYTF,TGTGCCACCAGCAGAGATAGTCTAGCACCTAACTATGGCTACACCTTC
TRBV27,TRBJ2-1,-,-,CASSTINEQFF,TGTGCCAGCAGTACTATTAATGAGCAGTTCTTC
TRBV28,TRBJ2-7,-,TRBD1,CASRVTGTGFPSSYEQYF,TGTGCCAGCAGAGTAACCGGGACAGGGTTCCCCAGCTCCTACGAGCAGTACTTC
TRBV5-4,TRBJ2-1,-,TRBD2,CASSPTSGGAGEQFF,TGTGCCAGCAGCCCCACTAGCGGGGGGGCGGGTGAGCAGTTCTTC